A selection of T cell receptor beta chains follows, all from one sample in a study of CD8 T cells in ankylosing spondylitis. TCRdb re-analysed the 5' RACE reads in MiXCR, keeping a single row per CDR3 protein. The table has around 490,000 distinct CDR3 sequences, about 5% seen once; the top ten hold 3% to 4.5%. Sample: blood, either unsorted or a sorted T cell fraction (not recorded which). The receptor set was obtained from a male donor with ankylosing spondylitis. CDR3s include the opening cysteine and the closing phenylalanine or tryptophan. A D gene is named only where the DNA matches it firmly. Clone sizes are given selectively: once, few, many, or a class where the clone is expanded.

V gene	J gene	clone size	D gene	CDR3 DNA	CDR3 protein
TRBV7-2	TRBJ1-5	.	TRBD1	TGTGCCAGCAGCTTAGTTGGGACAGGGGGGACAAATCAGCCCCAGCATTTT	CASSLVGTGGTNQPQHF
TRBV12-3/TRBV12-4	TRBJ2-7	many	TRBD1	TGTGCCAGCAGTTCTGGACAGGGGATAGGCTACGAGCAGTACTTC	CASSSGQGIGYEQYF
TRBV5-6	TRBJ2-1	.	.	TGTGCCAGCAGCTTGGACTTTCGGGAAGACTCCTACAATGAGCAGTTCTTC	CASSLDFREDSYNEQFF
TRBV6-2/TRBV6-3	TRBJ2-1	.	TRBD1	TGTGCCAGCAGCAAAGACAGGGCTCGCCGATATGAGCAGTTCTTC	CASSKDRARRYEQFF
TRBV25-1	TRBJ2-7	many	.	TGTGCCAGCAGTGATTACGGGGCTGGCTACGAGCAGTACTTC	CASSDYGAGYEQYF
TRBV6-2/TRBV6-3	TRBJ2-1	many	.	TGTGCCAGCAGGGACAGCTCCTACAATGAGCAGTTCTTC	CASRDSSYNEQFF
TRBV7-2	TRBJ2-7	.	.	TGTGCCAGCAGCCTAGAATTTACAGGGTTGTACGAGCAGTACTTC	CASSLEFTGLYEQYF
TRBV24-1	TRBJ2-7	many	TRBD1	TGTGCCACCAGTGTTGGGACAGGTCGGGGCTACGAGCAGTACTTC	CATSVGTGRGYEQYF
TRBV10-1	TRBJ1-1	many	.	TGCGCCAGCAGTCCGCGGGGGACGGGAATGAACACTGAAGCTTTCTTT	CASSPRGTGMNTEAFF
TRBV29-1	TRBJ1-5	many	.	TGCAGCGTTGCCGGGGGGGGCAATCAGCCCCAGCATTTT	CSVAGGGNQPQHF
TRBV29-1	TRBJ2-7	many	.	TGCAGCGTTGGGATGGACACGCCGGGCGAGCAGTACTTC	CSVGMDTPGEQYF
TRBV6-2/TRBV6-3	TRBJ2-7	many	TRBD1	TGTGCCAGCAGGAAAGGGGGACAGATCTACGAGCAGTACTTC	CASRKGGQIYEQYF
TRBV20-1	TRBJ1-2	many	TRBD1	TGCAGTGCTAGAGACAGGTTGGACAGGGAGGATGGCTACACCTTC	CSARDRLDREDGYTF
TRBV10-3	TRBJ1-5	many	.	TGTGCCATCAGATCAGGGGAGAATCAGCCCCAGCATTTT	CAIRSGENQPQHF
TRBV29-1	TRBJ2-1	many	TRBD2	TGCAGTTCCGGTGGGAGGGAGAGGAATGAGCAGTTCTTC	CSSGGRERNEQFF
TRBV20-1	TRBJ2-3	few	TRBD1	TGCAGTGCTGGAGGACAGGGGAACGCAGATACGCAGTATTTT	CSAGGQGNADTQYF
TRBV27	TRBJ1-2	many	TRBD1	TGTGCCAGCGCGTTAATACAGGGGCACTATGGCTACACCTTC	CASALIQGHYGYTF
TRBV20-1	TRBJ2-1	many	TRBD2	TGCAGTGCTAGAGATCCAACTAGCGGTACCGACAATGAGCAGTTCTTC	CSARDPTSGTDNEQFF
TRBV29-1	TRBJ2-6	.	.	TGCAGCGTTGAGCGGTGGCCTGGGGCCAACGTCCTGACTTTC	CSVERWPGANVLTF
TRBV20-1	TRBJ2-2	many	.	TGCAGTGCTAGGGAAACCGGGGAGCTGTTTTTT	CSARETGELFF
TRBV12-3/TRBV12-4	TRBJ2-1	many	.	TGTGCCAGCAGCCACCCTCCCCTCGGGTACAATGAGCAGTTCTTC	CASSHPPLGYNEQFF
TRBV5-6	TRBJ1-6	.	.	TGTGCCAGCAGCTCCTGGGGGACCTATAATTCACCCCTCCACTTT	CASSSWGTYNSPLHF
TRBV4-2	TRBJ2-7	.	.	TGTGCCAGCAGCCAAGGGGGGCCGCCCTACGAGCAGTACTTC	CASSQGGPPYEQYF
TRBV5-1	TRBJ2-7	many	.	TGCGCCAGCAGCGTTGGGACCGCCGGAGAGCAGTACTTC	CASSVGTAGEQYF
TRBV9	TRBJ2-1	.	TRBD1	TGTGCCAGCAGCGATTACAGGGGAAGCTCTTACAATGAGCAGTTCTTC	CASSDYRGSSYNEQFF
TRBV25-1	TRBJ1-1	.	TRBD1	TGTGCCAGCAGTGCGGACAGGGGTGTGGGGAACACTGAAGCTTTCTTT	CASSADRGVGNTEAFF
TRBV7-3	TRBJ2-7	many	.	TGTGCCAGCAGCGGGTACAGGCGTACCTACGAGCAGTACTTC	CASSGYRRTYEQYF
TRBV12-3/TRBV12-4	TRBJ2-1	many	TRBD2	TGTGCCAGCAGAATTACTAGCGGGGGGTACAATGAGCAGTTCTTC	CASRITSGGYNEQFF
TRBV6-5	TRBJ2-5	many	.	TGTGCCAGCAGTTACTCAGGGAACAGTATGGTTGAGACCCAGTACTTC	CASSYSGNSMVETQYF
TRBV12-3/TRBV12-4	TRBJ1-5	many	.	TGTGCCAGCAGTTTAGCTAAACCGGGACGGCGCCCAAATCAGCCCCAGCATTTT	CASSLAKPGRRPNQPQHF
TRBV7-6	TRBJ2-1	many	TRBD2	TGTGCCAGCAGCTTAGGGCAACTAGCGGGGGGCAATGAGCAGTTCTTC	CASSLGQLAGGNEQFF
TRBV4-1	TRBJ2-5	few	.	TGCGCCAGCAGCCAAGTGGGGGCCGGACAAGAGACCCAGTACTTC	CASSQVGAGQETQYF
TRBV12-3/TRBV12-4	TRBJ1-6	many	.	TGTGCCAGCAGTTTTAGGGGTTTAGGATCACCCCTCCACTTT	CASSFRGLGSPLHF